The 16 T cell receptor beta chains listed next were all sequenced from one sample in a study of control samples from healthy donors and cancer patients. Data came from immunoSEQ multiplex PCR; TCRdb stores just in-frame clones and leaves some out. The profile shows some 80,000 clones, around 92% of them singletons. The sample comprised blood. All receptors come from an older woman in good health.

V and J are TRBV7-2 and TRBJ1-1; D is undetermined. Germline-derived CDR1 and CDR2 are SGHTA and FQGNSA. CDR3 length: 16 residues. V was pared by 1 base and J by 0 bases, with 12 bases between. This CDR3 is CASSLGGYGMNTEAFF. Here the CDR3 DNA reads TGTGCCAGCAGCTTAGGAGGGTATGGGATGAACACTGAAGCTTTCTTT.

The CDR3 protein is CASSLNRGEGGYTF. The CDR3 bases are TGTGCCAGCAGCTTGAACAGGGGGGAGGGCGGCTACACCTTC. The genes are TRBV5-4 and TRBJ1-2; 8 bases match TRBD1. This CDR3 is built from 14 residues. Unmatched junction bases numbered 7, after V lost 1 base and J lost 8 bases. CDR1 and CDR2 from the germline V gene are SGHNT and YYREEE (reference sequence).

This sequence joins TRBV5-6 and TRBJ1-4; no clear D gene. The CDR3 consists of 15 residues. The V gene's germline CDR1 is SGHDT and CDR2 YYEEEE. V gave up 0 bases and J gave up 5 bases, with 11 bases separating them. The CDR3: CASSLVPPQNEKLFF. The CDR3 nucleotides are TGTGCCAGCAGCTTGGTGCCCCCGCAGAATGAAAAACTGTTTTTT. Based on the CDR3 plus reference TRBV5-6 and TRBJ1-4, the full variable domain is DAGVTQSPTHLIKTRGQQVTLRCSPKSGHDTVSWYQQALGQGPQFIFQYYEEEERQRGNFPDRFSGHQFPNYSSELNVNALLLGDSALYLCASSLVPPQNEKLFFGSGTQLSVL.

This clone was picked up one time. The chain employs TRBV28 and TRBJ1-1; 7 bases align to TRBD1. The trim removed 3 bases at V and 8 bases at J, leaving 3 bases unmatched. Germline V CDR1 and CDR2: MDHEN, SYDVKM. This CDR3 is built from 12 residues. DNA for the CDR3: TGTGCCAGCAGTTTTGAGGGGGCAGAAGCTTTCTTT. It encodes CASSFEGAEAFF.

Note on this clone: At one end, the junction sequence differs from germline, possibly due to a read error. The CDR3 loop is CASSSGRGPSGVF. CDR3 nucleotides: TGCGCCAGCAGCTCCGGAAGAGGGCCGTCGGGGGTTTTT. The V gene is TRBV5-1, the J gene TRBJ1-1, with D perhaps matching TRBD1 (5 bases). The CDR3 consists of 13 residues. The germline V gene encodes CDR1 SGHRS and CDR2 YFSETQ.

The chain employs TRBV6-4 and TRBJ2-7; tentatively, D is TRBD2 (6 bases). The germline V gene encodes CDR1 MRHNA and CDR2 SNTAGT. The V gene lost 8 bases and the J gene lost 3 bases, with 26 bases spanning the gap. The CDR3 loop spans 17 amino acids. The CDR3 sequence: CASLWDSRQGNLYEQYF. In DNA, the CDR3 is TGTGCCAGCCTGTGGGACTCTCGTCAGGGAAACCTCTACGAGCAGTACTTC.

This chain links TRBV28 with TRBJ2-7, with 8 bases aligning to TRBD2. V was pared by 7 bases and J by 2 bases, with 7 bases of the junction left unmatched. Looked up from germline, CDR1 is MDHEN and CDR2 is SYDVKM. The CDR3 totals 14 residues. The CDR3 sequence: CASKLAGFTYEQYF. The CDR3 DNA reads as TGTGCCAGCAAATTAGCGGGATTTACCTACGAGCAGTACTTC.

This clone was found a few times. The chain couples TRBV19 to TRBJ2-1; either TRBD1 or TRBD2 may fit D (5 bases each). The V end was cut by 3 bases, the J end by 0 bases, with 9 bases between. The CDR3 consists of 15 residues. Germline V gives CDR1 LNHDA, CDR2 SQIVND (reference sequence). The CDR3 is CASSIGTISYNEQFF. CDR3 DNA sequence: TGTGCCAGTAGTATCGGGACCATCTCCTACAATGAGCAGTTCTTC.

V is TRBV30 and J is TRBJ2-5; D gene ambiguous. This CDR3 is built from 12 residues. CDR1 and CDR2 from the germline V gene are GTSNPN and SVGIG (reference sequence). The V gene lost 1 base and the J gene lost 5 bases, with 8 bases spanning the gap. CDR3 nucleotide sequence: TGTGCCTGGAGTGCCGAGACGGAGACCCAGTACTTC. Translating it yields CAWSAETETQYF.

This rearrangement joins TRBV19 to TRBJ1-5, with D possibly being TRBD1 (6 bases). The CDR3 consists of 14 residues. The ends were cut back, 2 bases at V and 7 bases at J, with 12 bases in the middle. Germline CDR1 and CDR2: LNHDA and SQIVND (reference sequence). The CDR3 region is CASSILGASQPQHF. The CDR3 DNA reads TGTGCCAGTAGTATATTGGGGGCCAGCCAGCCCCAGCATTTT.

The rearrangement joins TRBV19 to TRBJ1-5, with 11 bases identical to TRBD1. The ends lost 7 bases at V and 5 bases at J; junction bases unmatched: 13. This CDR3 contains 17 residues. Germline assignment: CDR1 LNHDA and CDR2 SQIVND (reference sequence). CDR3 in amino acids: CASTGQGAGISDQPQHF. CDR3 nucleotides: TGTGCCAGTACAGGACAGGGGGCGGGAATATCGGATCAGCCCCAGCATTTT.

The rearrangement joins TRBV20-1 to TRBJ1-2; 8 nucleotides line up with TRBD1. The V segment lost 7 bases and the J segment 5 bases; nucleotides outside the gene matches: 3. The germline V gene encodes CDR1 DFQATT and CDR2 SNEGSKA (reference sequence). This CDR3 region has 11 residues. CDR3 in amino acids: CSVTGVYGYTF. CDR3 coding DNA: TGCAGTGTGACAGGGGTATATGGCTACACCTTC.

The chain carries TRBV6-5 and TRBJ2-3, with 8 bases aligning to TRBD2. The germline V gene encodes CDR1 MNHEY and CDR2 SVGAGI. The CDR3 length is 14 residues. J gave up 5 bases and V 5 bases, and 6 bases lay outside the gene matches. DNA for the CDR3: TGTGCCAGCAGTCGTAGCGGGACGGGAGATACGCAGTATTTT. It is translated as CASSRSGTGDTQYF.

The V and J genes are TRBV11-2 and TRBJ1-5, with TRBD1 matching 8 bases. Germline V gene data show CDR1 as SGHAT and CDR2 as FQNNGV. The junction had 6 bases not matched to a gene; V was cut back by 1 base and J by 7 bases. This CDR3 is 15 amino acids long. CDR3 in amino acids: CASSLGTGGGQPQHF. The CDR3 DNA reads TGTGCCAGCAGCTTAGGAACAGGGGGTGGGCAGCCCCAGCATTTT. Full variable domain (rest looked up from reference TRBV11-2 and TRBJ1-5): EAGVAQSPRYKIIEKRQSVAFWCNPISGHATLYWYQQILGQGPKLLIQFQNNGVVDDSQLPKDRFSAERLKGVDSTLKIQPAKLEDSAVYLCASSLGTGGGQPQHFGDGTRLSIL.

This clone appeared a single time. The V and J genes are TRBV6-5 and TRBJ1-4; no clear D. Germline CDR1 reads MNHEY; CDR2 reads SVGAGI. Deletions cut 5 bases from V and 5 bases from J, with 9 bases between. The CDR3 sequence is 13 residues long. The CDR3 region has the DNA TGTGCCAGCAGTAGGGCAGAGAATGAAAAACTGTTTTTT. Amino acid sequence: CASSRAENEKLFF.

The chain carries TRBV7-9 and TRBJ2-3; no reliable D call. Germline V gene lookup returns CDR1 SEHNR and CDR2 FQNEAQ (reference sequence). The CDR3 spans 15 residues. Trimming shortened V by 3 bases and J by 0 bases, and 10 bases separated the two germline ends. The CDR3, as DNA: TGTGCCAGCAGCTTCTGGGGTCGTAGCACAGATACGCAGTATTTT. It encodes CASSFWGRSTDTQYF.